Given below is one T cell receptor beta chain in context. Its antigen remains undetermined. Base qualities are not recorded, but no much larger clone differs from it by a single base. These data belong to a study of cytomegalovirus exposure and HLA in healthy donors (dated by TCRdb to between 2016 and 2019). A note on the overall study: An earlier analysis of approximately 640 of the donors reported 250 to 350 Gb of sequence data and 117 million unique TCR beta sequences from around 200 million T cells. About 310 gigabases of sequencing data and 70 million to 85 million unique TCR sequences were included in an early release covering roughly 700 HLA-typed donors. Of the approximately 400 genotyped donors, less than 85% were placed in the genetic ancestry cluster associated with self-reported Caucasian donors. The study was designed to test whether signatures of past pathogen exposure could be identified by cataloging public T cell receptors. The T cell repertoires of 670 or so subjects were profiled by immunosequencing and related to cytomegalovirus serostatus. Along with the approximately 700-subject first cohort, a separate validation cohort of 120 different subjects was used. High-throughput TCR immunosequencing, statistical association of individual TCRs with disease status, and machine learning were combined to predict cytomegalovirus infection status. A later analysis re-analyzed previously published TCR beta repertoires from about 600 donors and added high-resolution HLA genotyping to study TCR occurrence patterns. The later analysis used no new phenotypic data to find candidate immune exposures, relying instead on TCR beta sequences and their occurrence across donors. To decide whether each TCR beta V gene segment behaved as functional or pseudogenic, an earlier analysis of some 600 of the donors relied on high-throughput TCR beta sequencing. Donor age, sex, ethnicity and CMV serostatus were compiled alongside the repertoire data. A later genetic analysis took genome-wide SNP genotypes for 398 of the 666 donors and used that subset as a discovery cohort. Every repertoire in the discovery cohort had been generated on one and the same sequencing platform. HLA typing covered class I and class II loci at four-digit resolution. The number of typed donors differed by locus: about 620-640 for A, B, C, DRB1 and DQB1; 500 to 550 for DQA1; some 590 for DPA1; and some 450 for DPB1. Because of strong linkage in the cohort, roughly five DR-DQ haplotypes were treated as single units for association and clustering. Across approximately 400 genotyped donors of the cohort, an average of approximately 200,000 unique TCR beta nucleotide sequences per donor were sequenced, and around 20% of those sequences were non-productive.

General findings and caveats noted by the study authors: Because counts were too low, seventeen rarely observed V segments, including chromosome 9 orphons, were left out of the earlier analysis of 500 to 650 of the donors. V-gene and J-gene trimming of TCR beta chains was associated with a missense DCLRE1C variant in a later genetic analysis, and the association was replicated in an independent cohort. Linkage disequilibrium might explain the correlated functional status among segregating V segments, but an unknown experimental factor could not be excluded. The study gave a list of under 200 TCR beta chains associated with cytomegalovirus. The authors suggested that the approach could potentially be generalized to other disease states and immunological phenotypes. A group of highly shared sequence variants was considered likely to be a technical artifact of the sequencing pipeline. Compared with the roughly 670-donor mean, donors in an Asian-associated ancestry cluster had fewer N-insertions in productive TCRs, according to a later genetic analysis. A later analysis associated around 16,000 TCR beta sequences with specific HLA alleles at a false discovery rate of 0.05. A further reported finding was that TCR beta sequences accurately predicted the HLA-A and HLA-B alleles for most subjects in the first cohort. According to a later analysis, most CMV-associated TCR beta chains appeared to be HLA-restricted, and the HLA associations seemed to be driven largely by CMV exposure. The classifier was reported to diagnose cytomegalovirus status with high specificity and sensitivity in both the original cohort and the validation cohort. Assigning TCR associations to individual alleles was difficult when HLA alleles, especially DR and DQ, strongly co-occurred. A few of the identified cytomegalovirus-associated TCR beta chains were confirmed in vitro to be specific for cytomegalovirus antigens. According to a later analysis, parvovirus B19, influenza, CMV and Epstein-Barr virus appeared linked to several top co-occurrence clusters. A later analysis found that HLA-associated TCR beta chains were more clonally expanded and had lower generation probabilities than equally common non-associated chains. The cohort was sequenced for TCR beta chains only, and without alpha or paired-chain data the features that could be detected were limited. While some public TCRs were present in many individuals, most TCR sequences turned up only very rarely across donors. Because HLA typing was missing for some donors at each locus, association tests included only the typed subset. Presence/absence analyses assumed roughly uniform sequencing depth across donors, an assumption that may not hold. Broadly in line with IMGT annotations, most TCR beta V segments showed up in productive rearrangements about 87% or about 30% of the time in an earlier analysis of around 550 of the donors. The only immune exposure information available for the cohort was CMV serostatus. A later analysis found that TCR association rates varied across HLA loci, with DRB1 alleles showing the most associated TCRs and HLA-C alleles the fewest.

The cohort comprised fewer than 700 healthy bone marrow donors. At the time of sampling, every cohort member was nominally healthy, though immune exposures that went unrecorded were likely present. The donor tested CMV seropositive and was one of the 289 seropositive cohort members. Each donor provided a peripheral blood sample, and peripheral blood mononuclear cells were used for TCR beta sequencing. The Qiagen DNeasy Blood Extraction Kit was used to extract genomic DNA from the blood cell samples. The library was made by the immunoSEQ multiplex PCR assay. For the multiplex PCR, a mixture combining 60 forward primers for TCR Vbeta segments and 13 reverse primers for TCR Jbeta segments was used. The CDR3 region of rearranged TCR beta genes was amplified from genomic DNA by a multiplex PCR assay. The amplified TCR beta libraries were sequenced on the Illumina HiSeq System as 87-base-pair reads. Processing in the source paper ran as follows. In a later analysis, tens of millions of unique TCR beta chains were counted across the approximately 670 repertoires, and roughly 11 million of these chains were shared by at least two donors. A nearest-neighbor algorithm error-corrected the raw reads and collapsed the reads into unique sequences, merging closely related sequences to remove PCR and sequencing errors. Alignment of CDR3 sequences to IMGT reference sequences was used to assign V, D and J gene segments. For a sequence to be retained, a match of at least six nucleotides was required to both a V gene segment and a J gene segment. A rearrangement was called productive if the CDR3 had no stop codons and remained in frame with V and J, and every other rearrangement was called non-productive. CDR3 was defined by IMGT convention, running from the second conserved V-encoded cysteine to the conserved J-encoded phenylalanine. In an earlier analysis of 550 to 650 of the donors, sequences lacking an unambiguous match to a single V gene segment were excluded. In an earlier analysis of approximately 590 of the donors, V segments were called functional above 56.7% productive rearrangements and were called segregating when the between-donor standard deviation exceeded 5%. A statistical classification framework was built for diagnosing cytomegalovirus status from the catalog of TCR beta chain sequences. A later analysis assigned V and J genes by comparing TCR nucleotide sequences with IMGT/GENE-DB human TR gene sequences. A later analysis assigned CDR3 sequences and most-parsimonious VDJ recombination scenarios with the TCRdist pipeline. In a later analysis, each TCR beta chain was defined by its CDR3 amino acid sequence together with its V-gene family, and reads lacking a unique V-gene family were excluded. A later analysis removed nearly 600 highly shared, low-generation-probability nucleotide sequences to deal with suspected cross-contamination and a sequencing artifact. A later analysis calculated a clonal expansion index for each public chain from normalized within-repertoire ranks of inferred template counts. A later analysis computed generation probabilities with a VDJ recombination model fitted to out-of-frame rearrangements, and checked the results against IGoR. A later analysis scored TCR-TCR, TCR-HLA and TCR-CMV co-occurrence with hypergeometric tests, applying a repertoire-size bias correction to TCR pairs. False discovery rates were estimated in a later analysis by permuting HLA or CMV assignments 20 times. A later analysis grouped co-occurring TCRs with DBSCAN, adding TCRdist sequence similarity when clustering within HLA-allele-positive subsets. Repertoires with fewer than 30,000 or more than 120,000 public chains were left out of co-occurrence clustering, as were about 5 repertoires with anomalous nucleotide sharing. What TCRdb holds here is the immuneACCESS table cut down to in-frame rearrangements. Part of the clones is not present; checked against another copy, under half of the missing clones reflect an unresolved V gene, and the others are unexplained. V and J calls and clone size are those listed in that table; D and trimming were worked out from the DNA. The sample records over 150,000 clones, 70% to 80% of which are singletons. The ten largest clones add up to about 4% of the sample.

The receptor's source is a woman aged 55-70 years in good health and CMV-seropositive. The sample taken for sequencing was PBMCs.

In nucleotides, the sequence is TGTGCCAGCAGCCCCGGGTTGAACACTGAAGCTTTCTTT. Translated, it reads CASSPGLNTEAFF. Here the chain combines TRBV19 and TRBJ1-1; the D gene is not confidently resolved. The CDR3, cysteine through phenylalanine, is 13 amino acids long. Just CDR3 DNA is preserved here, 39 bases in frame from base 1. The germline V gene (reference sequence) provides CDR1 LNHDA and CDR2 SQIVND. V gives up 9 bases and J gives up 0 bases, and the segment between their germline ends measures 11 bases.